This T cell receptor (beta chain) comes out of a study of human T cells and chemical hapten exposure. Study details: The patient population, which was mostly female, had alopecia areata, totalis or universalis. Overall study results and limits: Because they had alopecia, donors may respond immunologically unlike healthy people.

This clonotype was seen a single time. The antigen is unknown. The junction shows a germline mismatch at one end, possibly a read error. This CDR3 is 14 amino acids long. Germline lookup yields CDR1 SQVTM and CDR2 ANQGSEA. Time point described: pre-sensitization, week 0. As to treatment: therapeutic diphenylcyclopropenone sensitization with weekly scalp DPC. Patch tests were applied only after blood draws. TCRdb recomputed calls from the RACE reads with MiXCR, one row per CDR3 protein. Among 80,000 to 95,000 distinct CDR3 sequences listed, nearly 10% were seen once. This clonotype was obtained from a woman in her 40s with alopecia areata. Some clones in this sample may be carry-over from other donors' samples. This sample comprised whole blood, obtained in connection with sensitization to the hapten diphenylcyclopropenone (DPC). This chain uses TRBV29-1 with TRBJ2-4; tentatively, D is TRBD1 (6 bases). CDR3 in DNA: TGCAGCGTTGCGGGCAGGGGTGGCAAAAACATTCGGTACTTC. This sequence encodes CSVAGRGGKNIRYF.